The entry below gives a single TCR beta chain sequence along with its context. It has no known antigen specificity. There are no base qualities to consult, and no much larger clone falls within one base. Collaborating institutions collected whole blood in K2EDTA tubes following their own protocols. For TCRbeta analysis, collaborators shipped samples in one of three forms: frozen whole blood, isolated PBMCs, or DNA extracted from either of those sample types. The immunoSEQ Assay, a bias-controlled multiplex PCR, was used to amplify TCRbeta CDR3 regions from genomic DNA. As for the authors' bioinformatics: The number of nucleated cells in each sample was estimated from the amplification of reference gene primers within the assay. To quantify the absolute abundance of each unique TCRbeta CDR3 rearrangement, sequence reads were collapsed and filtered. For each sample, productive Simpson clonality was calculated by taking the square root of Simpson's diversity index across productive rearrangements. TCRdb re-hosts the immuneACCESS table, in-frame sequences only. Its copies lack some clones; in the studies checked, an unresolved V gene accounts for under half of them, and the cause for the rest is not known. V, J and clone size are those of that table, while D and trimming were read from the DNA. For this sample the table gives approximately 60,000 clones, of which under 85% were detected only once. Roughly 20% of the sample goes to the ten largest clones.

The record originates from a study of blood T cell repertoires in COVID-19 (dated by TCRdb to the early 2020s). At the level of the whole study: Samples covering the acute and convalescent phases of COVID-19 were provided by collaborators in the United States, Italy and Spain. The samples were drawn from two sources: the first 160 participants of the ongoing ImmuneRACE study, and 1,200 or so subjects contributed by 6 global collaborators. Sample metadata almost always included a de-identified subject ID, COVID-19 status, age in years and sex. HLA class I and class II types, where available, came from metadata supplied by the sample provider rather than from assay-based typing. The dataset comprised deeply sampled blood TCRbeta repertoires from subjects exposed to, actively infected with, or recovered from COVID-19. The material from the prospective study consisted of cDNA or gDNA derived from T cells, B-cell-depleted T cells, or PBMCs. The repertoires were released in a freely available public database intended as a resource for research on the immune response to SARS-CoV-2.

Paper-wide results and their limitations: The quantity of clinical and demographic metadata differed by source and by participant and was supplied without curation.

Germline trimming: 4 bases from V, 10 bases from J; junction bases outside gene matches: 2. From the cysteine up to the phenylalanine, the CDR3 has a length of 11 residues. The entry retains the CDR3 DNA only, 33 bases that are in frame from base 1. CDR1 and CDR2 (SGHRS, YFSETQ) derive from the germline V gene. Sequenced sample: peripheral blood. Here the chain combines TRBV5-1 and TRBJ2-1; TRBD2 lines up with 7 middle nucleotides. This TCR was recovered from an elderly woman with active or convalescent COVID-19. The DNA sequence is given as TGCGCCAGCAGCGAGACTAGCGAGCAGTTCTTC. The resulting protein is CASSETSEQFF.